This T cell receptor (beta chain) was identified during a study of technical replicates of blood from a handful of donors. This CDR3 is built from 16 residues. Germline V lookup: CDR1 SGDLS, CDR2 YYNGEE. After removal of 2 bases from V and 6 bases from J, the junction contained 14 bases not matched to a gene. TCRdb's table, derived via immunoSEQ multiplex PCR, lists solely in-frame clones and lacks some. Of about 84,000 clones listed, just over 90% are singletons. Specimen: T cells isolated from PBMCs. The TCR sequence derives from a human donor in good health. The chain links TRBV9 to TRBJ2-7; 7 nucleotides match TRBD2. The CDR3 nucleotides are TGTGCCAGCAGCGTGGAGGCCGGGACTACGATTCCCGAGCAGTACTTC. Translated: CASSVEAGTTIPEQYF.